This T cell receptor (beta chain) was profiled in a study of CD8 T cells in ankylosing spondylitis. Study-wide points: Both synovial fluid and blood in reactive arthritis had previously been reported to carry some motif variants. It appeared that ankylosing spondylitis blood was characterized by a TCR beta motif of several highly homologous variants.

V dropped 7 bases and J dropped 4; count of bases not matched to a gene: 4. Germline V CDR1 and CDR2: SQVTM, ANQGSEA. The CDR3 loop spans 13 amino acids. This clonotype was picked up many times. The antigen is unknown. TCRdb recomputed calls from the 5' RACE reads with MiXCR, one row per CDR3 protein. The repertoire has fewer than 250,000 distinct CDR3 sequences, about 11% of them found once; the top ten carry about 20%. The sequenced sample consisted of blood, either unsorted or a sorted T cell fraction (not recorded which). V is TRBV29-1 and J is TRBJ2-2; 9 positions agree with TRBD1. The TCR originated in a male donor with ankylosing spondylitis or in good health (not recorded which). The DNA for the CDR3 is TGCAGCGCCGGACAGGGGAGCACCGGGGAGCTGTTTTTT. The encoded protein is CSAGQGSTGELFF.